This TCR beta chain appears in the sequencing data of a study of metastatic and nonmetastatic thyroid tumors. This CDR3 has 15 residues. Germline-derived CDR1 and CDR2 are GTSNPN and SVGIG (reference sequence). The entire patient cohort was treatment-naive prior to thyroid surgery. TCRdb re-called clones via MiXCR from the PCR reads. The sample has approximately 9,500 clones, about 30% seen once; the top ten hold around 4.8%. The TCR sequence derives from a female donor with papillary thyroid cancer or a benign thyroid nodule (not recorded which). Some clones in this sample may be carry-over from other donors' samples. This chain links TRBV30 with TRBJ2-3; D may be TRBD1 (5 bases). The J call is in doubt because the DNA end fits TRBJ1-5 better. Sequenced sample: tumor tissue. CDR3 loop: CAWSVGLQSKDTQHF. CDR3 DNA sequence: TGTGCCTGGAGTGTGGGACTACAATCCAAAGATACGCAGCATTTT.